What follows is one T cell receptor (beta chain) and its context. Some clones are missing from TCRdb's copy, which holds only in-frame ones; the method was immunoSEQ multiplex PCR. The repertoire holds 52,000 or so clones, with less than 90% as singletons. This sample is drawn from a study of OX40 agonist ivuxolimab in advanced cancers. The overall study: Three individuals attained partial responses, comprising one hepatocellular carcinoma case and two cutaneous melanoma cases.

V was clipped by 0 bases and J by 7 bases; unmatched bases: 8. Germline loops: CDR1 SNHLY, CDR2 FYNNEI. This CDR3 region has 15 residues. This sequence joins TRBV2 and TRBJ2-5; the match to TRBD2 covers 7 bases. This receptor was identified in an adult with an advanced solid tumor such as melanoma, head and neck, liver or kidney cancer. Sequenced material: CD4+ or CD8+ T cells sorted from blood, taken in a trial of the OX40 agonist ivuxolimab. The CDR3: CASSEAGGGSATQYF. CDR3 bases: TGTGCCAGCAGTGAAGCGGGAGGCGGGAGTGCGACCCAGTACTTC. The full variable domain, rest sourced from reference TRBV2 and TRBJ2-5, is EPEVTQTPSHQVTQMGQEVILRCVPISNHLYFYWYRQILGQKVEFLVSFYNNEISEKSEIFDDQFSVERPDGSNFTLKIRSTKLEDSAMYFCASSEAGGGSATQYFGPGTRLLVL.